Below, 6 T cell receptor beta chains from the same sample are listed, as sequenced in a study of beta chain features in type 1 diabetes (dated by TCRdb to about 2018). Libraries were prepared through the immunoSEQ multiplex PCR assay. The High Capacity cDNA Reverse Transcription Kit was used to reverse transcribe all of the isolated RNA, meaning that expressed TCRB transcripts were what got sequenced. This immuneACCESS table, as held by TCRdb, lists in-frame sequences with V and J called but not all clones. Of the missing ones, under half trace to an unresolved V gene in checked studies; the others have no known cause. This sample is represented by 310,000 or so clones; about a tenth of them were singletons. The ten largest clones add up to roughly 0.99% of the sample. The antigens these receptors bind are not known. Overall results and qualifications from the work: A moderate but significant shortening of TCRB CDR3 length was observed in type 1 diabetes patients in all four CD4+ subsets.

Specimen: central memory CD4+ T cells from blood. The receptors originated from a man younger than 45 with type 1 diabetes.

Notes on this clone: At the DNA level, this CDR3 is encoded by other sequences in the same sample as well. The CDR3 coding sequence is TGTGCCAGCAGCTTGGACAGGGGCACAGATACGCAGTATTTT. Its translation: CASSLDRGTDTQYF. The chain carries TRBV7-2 and TRBJ2-3; 8 bases map to TRBD1. The J segment lost 1 base and the V segment lost 3 bases, leaving 0 bases of the junction unmatched. CDR1 SGHTA and CDR2 FQGNSA come from the germline V gene. The CDR3 extends over 14 amino acids.

Only a few counts were recorded for this clone. This sequence joins TRBV5-1 and TRBJ1-2, with D unclear. V dropped 1 base and J dropped 5 bases, with 6 bases sitting between them. The CDR3 is 12 residues long. Germline CDR1 SGHRS, CDR2 YFSETQ. This CDR3 is CASSLTAYGYTF. The CDR3 coding sequence is TGCGCCAGCAGCTTGACAGCATATGGCTACACCTTC.

The genes are TRBV5-6 and TRBJ1-6, with D possibly TRBD1 on 5 matching bases. V shed 5 bases and J shed 13 bases, with 22 bases lying between them. Germline loops: CDR1 SGHDT, CDR2 YYEEEE. This CDR3 has 15 amino acids. CDR3 bases: TGTGCCAGCAGTCAGGGACTGCAAGCCCGTTATCCCCTCCACTTT. It encodes CASSQGLQARYPLHF.

This clone was observed a handful of times. The chain links TRBV7-2 to TRBJ2-5; perhaps TRBD1 as D (6 bases). V gave up 3 bases and J gave up 4 bases, with 9 bases separating them. The CDR3 contains 13 residues. The germline gives CDR1 SGHTA, CDR2 FQGNSA. The DNA of the CDR3 is TGTGCCAGCAGCTTCAGGGGTTTAGAGACCCAGTACTTC. Encoded protein: CASSFRGLETQYF.

This clone was recorded a few times. The sample holds other DNA sequences that translate to the same CDR3. The chain recombines TRBV9 with TRBJ1-1; D remains ambiguous. Trimming cost V 0 bases and J 2 bases, with 5 bases left between them. This CDR3 is 13 amino acids long. Germline V gene data show CDR1 as SGDLS and CDR2 as YYNGEE. The CDR3, as DNA: TGTGCCAGCAGCGTAGCGTCTAACACTGAAGCTTTCTTT. It encodes CASSVASNTEAFF.

This clone showed up just a few times. The CDR3 loop is CASSENYRGTRDTDTQYF. CDR3 bases: TGTGCCAGCAGCGAGAACTACAGGGGTACCAGAGACACAGATACGCAGTATTTT. This rearrangement joins TRBV7-9 to TRBJ2-3; 7 nucleotides align to TRBD1. Germline V gene data show CDR1 as SEHNR and CDR2 as FQNEAQ (reference sequence). Trimming took 5 bases from V and 2 from J; bases not matched to a gene: 16. CDR3 length equals 18 residues.